Listed below are T cell receptor beta chains from one sample, sequenced in a study of T cell changes during pregnancy in multiple sclerosis. This table comes from immunoSEQ multiplex PCR, and its TCRdb copy is limited to in-frame clones, with some not included. The data contain about 42,000 clones, under 90% of them singletons. The input for sequencing was CD4+ T cells from peripheral blood mononuclear cells, taken before pregnancy. These receptors were taken from a female donor with multiple sclerosis, enrolled in a pregnancy study. CDR3s include the opening cysteine and the closing phenylalanine or tryptophan. Each record gives: D gene, V gene, clone size, J gene, CDR3 protein, CDR3 DNA. The D gene is left open where the match is weak. Only part of the rows carry a size: once, few, many, or a class if the clone is expanded.

d_call: TRBD1; v_call: TRBV7-6; clone_size: -; j_call: TRBJ1-2; cdr3_aa: CASSPGQDTYYGYTF; cdr3_nt: TGTGCCAGCAGCCCCGGACAGGATACCTACTATGGCTACACCTTC
d_call: TRBD1; v_call: TRBV19; clone_size: once; j_call: TRBJ1-1; cdr3_aa: CASSARQGGGLNTEAFF; cdr3_nt: TGTGCCAGTAGTGCGAGACAGGGGGGTGGTCTGAACACTGAAGCTTTCTTT
d_call: -; v_call: TRBV7-2; clone_size: -; j_call: TRBJ1-1; cdr3_aa: CASSLWPTEAFF; cdr3_nt: TGTGCCAGCAGCTTATGGCCGACTGAAGCTTTCTTT
d_call: -; v_call: TRBV19; clone_size: -; j_call: TRBJ2-5; cdr3_aa: CASSIVGQETQYF; cdr3_nt: TGTGCCAGTAGTATTGTCGGCCAAGAGACCCAGTACTTC
d_call: TRBD2; v_call: TRBV4-2; clone_size: -; j_call: TRBJ2-3; cdr3_aa: CASSLKSMTGLAGVVGDTQYF; cdr3_nt: TGTGCCAGCAGCCTAAAATCGATGACGGGACTAGCGGGAGTGGTAGGGGATACGCAGTATTTT
d_call: -; v_call: TRBV6-1; clone_size: -; j_call: TRBJ1-5; cdr3_aa: CASRGTRDNNQPQHF; cdr3_nt: TGTGCCAGCAGGGGGACCCGGGACAACAATCAGCCCCAGCATTTT
d_call: -; v_call: TRBV28; clone_size: many; j_call: TRBJ1-2; cdr3_aa: CASSSGFQINYGYTF; cdr3_nt: TGTGCCAGCAGTTCGGGTTTTCAGATTAACTATGGCTACACCTTC
d_call: -; v_call: TRBV11-2; clone_size: -; j_call: TRBJ2-7; cdr3_aa: CASSATYEQYF; cdr3_nt: TGTGCCAGCAGCGCTACCTACGAGCAGTACTTC
d_call: -; v_call: TRBV7-2; clone_size: once; j_call: TRBJ2-3; cdr3_aa: CASSLVGAFTDTQYF; cdr3_nt: TGTGCCAGCAGCTTAGTTGGGGCCTTCACAGATACGCAGTATTTT
d_call: -; v_call: TRBV30; clone_size: few; j_call: TRBJ1-1; cdr3_aa: CAWRAHTEAFF; cdr3_nt: TGTGCCTGGAGGGCACACACTGAAGCTTTCTTT
d_call: TRBD2; v_call: TRBV7-9; clone_size: -; j_call: TRBJ2-1; cdr3_aa: CASSLVFSGGEQFF; cdr3_nt: TGTGCCAGCAGCTTAGTCTTTTCGGGAGGTGAGCAGTTCTTC
d_call: TRBD1; v_call: TRBV5-6; clone_size: -; j_call: TRBJ1-1; cdr3_aa: CASSPLLGGAGTEAFF; cdr3_nt: TGTGCCAGCAGCCCATTGTTAGGGGGCGCGGGCACTGAAGCTTTCTTT
d_call: -; v_call: TRBV2; clone_size: -; j_call: TRBJ1-2; cdr3_aa: CASSERTNYGYTF; cdr3_nt: TGTGCCAGCAGTGAGAGGACTAACTATGGCTACACCTTC
d_call: TRBD1; v_call: TRBV6-1; clone_size: few; j_call: TRBJ1-1; cdr3_aa: CASRPGQGAVTEAFF; cdr3_nt: TGTGCCAGCAGGCCGGGACAGGGGGCAGTCACTGAAGCTTTCTTT
d_call: TRBD2; v_call: TRBV6-4; clone_size: -; j_call: TRBJ2-3; cdr3_aa: CASSPQRGAGTDTQYF; cdr3_nt: TGTGCCAGCAGCCCTCAGCGGGGGGCAGGCACAGATACGCAGTATTTT
d_call: TRBD1; v_call: TRBV28; clone_size: -; j_call: TRBJ1-2; cdr3_aa: CASSLQGARGYGYTF; cdr3_nt: TGTGCCAGCAGTTTACAGGGGGCGCGGGGCTATGGCTACACCTTC
d_call: -; v_call: TRBV10-3; clone_size: few; j_call: TRBJ1-1; cdr3_aa: CAMRTVLNTEAFF; cdr3_nt: TGTGCCATGAGGACAGTCTTGAACACTGAAGCTTTCTTT
d_call: TRBD2; v_call: TRBV9; clone_size: -; j_call: TRBJ2-2; cdr3_aa: CASSVLAGANTGELFF; cdr3_nt: TGTGCCAGCAGCGTTCTAGCGGGAGCGAACACCGGGGAGCTGTTTTTT
d_call: TRBD2; v_call: TRBV5-1; clone_size: -; j_call: TRBJ2-7; cdr3_aa: CASSLADSGGFFWTYEQYF; cdr3_nt: TGCGCCAGCAGCTTGGCCGATAGCGGGGGTTTCTTCTGGACCTACGAGCAGTACTTC
d_call: -; v_call: TRBV5-6; clone_size: -; j_call: TRBJ2-7; cdr3_aa: CASSRVDEQYF; cdr3_nt: TGTGCCAGCAGCCGGGTAGACGAGCAGTACTTC
d_call: TRBD1; v_call: TRBV19; clone_size: -; j_call: TRBJ1-2; cdr3_aa: CASGGQGANYGYTF; cdr3_nt: TGTGCCAGCGGGGGACAGGGAGCTAACTATGGCTACACCTTC
d_call: TRBD1; v_call: TRBV10-3; clone_size: -; j_call: TRBJ1-6; cdr3_aa: CAISERRQGESPLHF; cdr3_nt: TGTGCCATCAGTGAGAGGAGACAGGGGGAGTCACCCCTCCACTTT
d_call: TRBD1; v_call: TRBV30; clone_size: -; j_call: TRBJ1-2; cdr3_aa: CAWLGTGGLTNYGYTF; cdr3_nt: TGTGCCTGGTTGGGGACAGGGGGCCTTACTAACTATGGCTACACCTTC
d_call: -; v_call: TRBV5-6; clone_size: few; j_call: TRBJ1-2; cdr3_aa: CASSLRYGYTF; cdr3_nt: TGTGCCAGCAGCTTGCGCTATGGCTACACCTTC
d_call: TRBD2; v_call: TRBV5-1; clone_size: -; j_call: TRBJ2-3; cdr3_aa: CASSPRGGATSGTGGADTQYF; cdr3_nt: TGCGCCAGCAGCCCCAGGGGCGGTGCGACTAGCGGGACCGGGGGCGCAGATACGCAGTATTTT
d_call: TRBD1; v_call: TRBV6-5; clone_size: -; j_call: TRBJ1-1; cdr3_aa: CASSGQEVLTEAFF; cdr3_nt: TGTGCCAGCAGTGGACAGGAGGTCCTCACTGAAGCTTTCTTT
d_call: -; v_call: TRBV6-1; clone_size: once; j_call: TRBJ1-2; cdr3_aa: CASSPTYTGPGGYTF; cdr3_nt: TGTGCCAGCAGTCCAACGTATACAGGTCCCGGTGGCTACACCTTC
d_call: -; v_call: TRBV7-6; clone_size: -; j_call: TRBJ2-1; cdr3_aa: CASSLLGGSYNEQFF; cdr3_nt: TGTGCCAGCAGCTTACTAGGGGGCTCCTACAATGAGCAGTTCTTC
d_call: -; v_call: TRBV19; clone_size: once; j_call: TRBJ1-5; cdr3_aa: CASSLGQFRQPQHF; cdr3_nt: TGTGCCAGTAGCCTAGGACAGTTCAGACAGCCCCAGCATTTT
d_call: -; v_call: TRBV5-6; clone_size: -; j_call: TRBJ1-6; cdr3_aa: CASSLPVSKSSYNSPLHF; cdr3_nt: TGTGCCAGCAGCTTGCCTGTATCGAAGAGCTCCTATAATTCACCCCTCCACTTT
d_call: -; v_call: TRBV5-1; clone_size: -; j_call: TRBJ2-3; cdr3_aa: CASSRGDTGTDTQYF; cdr3_nt: TGCGCCAGCAGCCGGGGGGACACAGGCACAGATACGCAGTATTTT
d_call: -; v_call: TRBV7-2; clone_size: few; j_call: TRBJ1-1; cdr3_aa: CASSFPGVTEAFF; cdr3_nt: TGTGCCAGCAGCTTCCCAGGGGTCACTGAAGCTTTCTTT
d_call: TRBD1; v_call: TRBV30; clone_size: -; j_call: TRBJ2-7; cdr3_aa: CAWSRTGSSYEQYF; cdr3_nt: TGTGCCTGGAGTCGGACAGGTAGCTCCTACGAGCAGTACTTC
d_call: TRBD2; v_call: TRBV5-5; clone_size: -; j_call: TRBJ2-2; cdr3_aa: CASSLSVAGVYTGELFF; cdr3_nt: TGTGCCAGCAGCTTGTCCGTTGCGGGGGTCTACACCGGGGAGCTGTTTTTT
d_call: -; v_call: TRBV14; clone_size: -; j_call: TRBJ2-2; cdr3_aa: CASSPRAERPNTGELFF; cdr3_nt: TGTGCCAGCAGCCCGAGGGCGGAGAGGCCTAACACCGGGGAGCTGTTTTTT
d_call: TRBD2; v_call: TRBV6-5; clone_size: once; j_call: TRBJ2-5; cdr3_aa: CASSYRGTSGQETQYF; cdr3_nt: TGTGCCAGCAGTTACAGAGGGACTAGCGGGCAAGAGACCCAGTACTTC
d_call: -; v_call: TRBV11-2; clone_size: few; j_call: TRBJ1-5; cdr3_aa: CASSLEGGFQPQHF; cdr3_nt: TGTGCCAGCAGCTTAGAGGGGGGTTTTCAGCCCCAGCATTTT
d_call: -; v_call: TRBV11-2; clone_size: -; j_call: TRBJ1-1; cdr3_aa: CASSSGQMNTEAFF; cdr3_nt: TGTGCCAGCAGCTCAGGACAGATGAACACTGAAGCTTTCTTT
d_call: -; v_call: TRBV6-5; clone_size: -; j_call: TRBJ1-4; cdr3_aa: CASSYSVQGDEKLFF; cdr3_nt: TGTGCCAGCAGTTACTCCGTCCAGGGTGATGAAAAACTGTTTTTT
d_call: -; v_call: TRBV30; clone_size: -; j_call: TRBJ2-7; cdr3_aa: CAWGLSYEQYF; cdr3_nt: TGTGCCTGGGGACTCTCATACGAGCAGTACTTC
d_call: -; v_call: TRBV5-1; clone_size: -; j_call: TRBJ2-5; cdr3_aa: CASESGRGSETQYF; cdr3_nt: TGCGCCAGCGAATCGGGCAGGGGTTCGGAGACCCAGTACTTC
d_call: TRBD1; v_call: TRBV7-9; clone_size: few; j_call: TRBJ1-2; cdr3_aa: CATLPGQGPLNYGYTF; cdr3_nt: TGTGCCACATTACCGGGACAGGGGCCGCTTAACTATGGCTACACCTTC
d_call: -; v_call: TRBV10-1; clone_size: -; j_call: TRBJ2-1; cdr3_aa: CASSHSEQFF; cdr3_nt: TGCGCCAGCAGTCACAGTGAGCAGTTCTTC
d_call: TRBD1; v_call: TRBV5-1; clone_size: -; j_call: TRBJ1-5; cdr3_aa: CASSLSGQGNQPQHF; cdr3_nt: TGCGCCAGCAGCTTGTCCGGACAGGGCAATCAGCCCCAGCATTTT
d_call: -; v_call: TRBV7-2; clone_size: few; j_call: TRBJ2-2; cdr3_aa: CASSPYLVNPGELFF; cdr3_nt: TGTGCCAGCAGCCCCTACCTAGTGAACCCCGGGGAGCTGTTTTTT